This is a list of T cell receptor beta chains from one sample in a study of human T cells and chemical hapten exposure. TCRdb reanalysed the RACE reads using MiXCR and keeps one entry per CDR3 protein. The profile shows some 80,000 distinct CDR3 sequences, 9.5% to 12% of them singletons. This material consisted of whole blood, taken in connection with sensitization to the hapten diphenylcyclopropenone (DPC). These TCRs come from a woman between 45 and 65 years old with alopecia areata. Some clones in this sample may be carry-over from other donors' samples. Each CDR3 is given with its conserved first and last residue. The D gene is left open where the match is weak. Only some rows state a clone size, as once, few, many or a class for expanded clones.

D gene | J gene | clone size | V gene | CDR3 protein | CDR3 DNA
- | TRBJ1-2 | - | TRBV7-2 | CASSEGTNYGYTF | TGTGCCAGCAGCGAGGGGACTAACTATGGCTACACCTTC
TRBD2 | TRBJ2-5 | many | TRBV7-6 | CASSMTSRRETQYF | TGTGCCAGCAGCATGACTAGCCGGAGGGAGACCCAGTACTTC
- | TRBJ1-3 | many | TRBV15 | CATSRLQGRSGNTIYF | TGTGCCACCAGCAGACTACAGGGACGCTCTGGAAACACCATATATTTT
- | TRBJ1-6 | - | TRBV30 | CAWSVGVSDNSPLHF | TGTGCCTGGAGTGTAGGGGTTTCGGATAATTCACCCCTCCACTTT
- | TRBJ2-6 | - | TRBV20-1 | CSAWGSGANVLTF | TGCAGTGCTTGGGGTTCTGGGGCCAACGTCCTGACTTTC
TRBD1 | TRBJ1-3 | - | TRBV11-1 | CASSPGQVSGNTIYF | TGTGCCAGCAGCCCGGGACAGGTCTCTGGAAACACCATATATTTT
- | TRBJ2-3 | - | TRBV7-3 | CASSFTGTGADTQYF | TGTGCCAGCAGCTTTACAGGGACGGGGGCAGATACGCAGTATTTT
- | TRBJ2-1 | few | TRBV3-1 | CASSQRTRSVTPLYNEQFF | TGTGCCAGCAGCCAACGTACGCGGTCAGTCACTCCCTTATACAATGAGCAGTTCTTC
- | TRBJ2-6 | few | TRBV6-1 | CASSEATVFSSGANVLTF | TGTGCCAGCAGTGAAGCGACAGTCTTCAGCTCTGGGGCCAACGTCCTGACTTTC
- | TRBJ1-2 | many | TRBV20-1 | CSATDKGPNYGYTF | TGCAGTGCTACAGACAAGGGACCTAACTATGGCTACACCTTC
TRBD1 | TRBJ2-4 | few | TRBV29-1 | CSAARTGWNIQYF | TGCAGCGCCGCTAGGACAGGGTGGAACATTCAGTACTTC
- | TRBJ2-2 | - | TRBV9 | CASSGRLYTGELSF | TGTGCCAGCAGCGGGAGGCTCTACACCGGGGAGCTGTCTTTT
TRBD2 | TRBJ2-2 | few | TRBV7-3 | CASSLQASGSRAGELFF | TGTGCCAGCAGCTTACAGGCTAGCGGGAGTAGGGCCGGGGAGCTGTTTTTT
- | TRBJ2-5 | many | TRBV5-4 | CASSLNVETQYF | TGTGCCAGCAGCTTGAATGTCGAGACCCAGTACTTC
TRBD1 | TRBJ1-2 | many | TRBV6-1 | CASPPTGGGRGYTF | TGTGCCAGCCCCCCCACAGGGGGCGGACGTGGCTACACCTTC
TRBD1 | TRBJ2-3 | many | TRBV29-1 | CSAPAQGVSTDTQYF | TGCAGCGCTCCCGCACAGGGGGTAAGCACAGATACGCAGTATTTT
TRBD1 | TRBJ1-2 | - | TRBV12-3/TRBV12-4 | CASGAQGEGYTF | TGTGCCAGCGGAGCCCAGGGGGAAGGCTACACCTTC
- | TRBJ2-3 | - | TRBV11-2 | CASSGGTGTDTQYF | TGTGCCAGCAGCGGGGGGACAGGCACAGATACGCAGTATTTT
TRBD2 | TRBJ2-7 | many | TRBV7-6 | CASSSQMGGAYEQYF | TGTGCCAGCAGCTCCCAGATGGGGGGGGCCTACGAGCAGTACTTC
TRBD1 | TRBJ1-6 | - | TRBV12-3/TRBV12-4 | CASGRQGGDSPLHF | TGTGCCAGCGGCAGACAGGGAGGCGATTCACCCCTCCACTTT
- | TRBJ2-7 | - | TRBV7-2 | CASSLEGRSSYEQYF | TGTGCCAGCAGCTTAGAGGGGCGCTCCTCCTACGAGCAGTACTTC
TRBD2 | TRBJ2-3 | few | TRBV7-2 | CASSPGLAGGQTDTQYF | TGTGCCAGCAGCCCAGGACTAGCGGGAGGTCAAACAGATACGCAGTATTTT
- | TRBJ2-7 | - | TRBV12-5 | CASGQSMFVEQYF | TGTGCTAGTGGCCAATCGATGTTCGTCGAGCAGTACTTC
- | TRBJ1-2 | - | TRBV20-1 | CSWNYGYTF | TGCAGCTGGAACTATGGCTACACCTTC
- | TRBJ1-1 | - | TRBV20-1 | CSARVGGTEAFF | TGCAGTGCTAGAGTGGGGGGAACTGAAGCTTTCTTT
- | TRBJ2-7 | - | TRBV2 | CASSELTSSYEQYF | TGTGCCAGCAGTGAGTTGACTAGCTCCTACGAGCAGTACTTC
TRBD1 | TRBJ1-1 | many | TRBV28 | CATRTGTTEAFF | TGTGCCACGCGGACAGGGACTACTGAAGCTTTCTTT
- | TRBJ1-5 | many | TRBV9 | CASSDADSLNQPQHF | TGTGCCAGCAGCGATGCGGACAGTTTGAATCAGCCCCAGCATTTT
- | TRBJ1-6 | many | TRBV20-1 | CSARQEARGSYNSPLHF | TGCAGTGCTAGGCAAGAGGCAAGGGGCTCCTATAATTCACCCCTCCACTTT
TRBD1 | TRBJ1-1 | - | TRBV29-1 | CSVEKGTGFENTEAFF | TGCAGCGTTGAAAAGGGGACAGGGTTTGAGAACACTGAAGCTTTCTTT
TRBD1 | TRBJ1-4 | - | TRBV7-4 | CASSQGQGLREKLFF | TGTGCCAGCAGCCAAGGACAGGGTCTGCGGGAAAAACTGTTTTTT
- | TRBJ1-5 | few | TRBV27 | CASSSRRGDQPQHF | TGTGCCAGCAGTTCGCGCAGGGGCGATCAGCCCCAGCATTTT
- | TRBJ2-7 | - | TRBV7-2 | CASSARGDYEQYF | TGTGCCAGCAGCGCACGCGGGGACTACGAGCAGTACTTC
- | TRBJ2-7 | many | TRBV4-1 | CASSLTPAPGPYYEQYF | TGCGCCAGCAGCCTTACCCCAGCGCCAGGACCCTACTACGAGCAGTACTTC
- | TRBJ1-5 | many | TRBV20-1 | CSASGRGWSSNQPQHF | TGCAGTGCTAGCGGCAGGGGATGGTCTAGCAATCAGCCCCAGCATTTT
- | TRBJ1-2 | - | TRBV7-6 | CASSPEPPGIKSWGNTF | TGTGCCAGCAGCCCCGAACCCCCCGGGATTAAGAGCTGGGGCAACACCTTC
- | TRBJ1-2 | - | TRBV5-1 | CASSLRTEYGYTF | TGCGCCAGCAGCCTTCGGACGGAATATGGCTACACCTTC
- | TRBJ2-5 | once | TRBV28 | CASSVGQLETQYF | TGTGCCAGCAGTGTTGGACAGTTAGAGACCCAGTACTTC
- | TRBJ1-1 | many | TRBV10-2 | CATQQGEAFF | TGCGCCACCCAACAGGGAGAAGCTTTCTTT